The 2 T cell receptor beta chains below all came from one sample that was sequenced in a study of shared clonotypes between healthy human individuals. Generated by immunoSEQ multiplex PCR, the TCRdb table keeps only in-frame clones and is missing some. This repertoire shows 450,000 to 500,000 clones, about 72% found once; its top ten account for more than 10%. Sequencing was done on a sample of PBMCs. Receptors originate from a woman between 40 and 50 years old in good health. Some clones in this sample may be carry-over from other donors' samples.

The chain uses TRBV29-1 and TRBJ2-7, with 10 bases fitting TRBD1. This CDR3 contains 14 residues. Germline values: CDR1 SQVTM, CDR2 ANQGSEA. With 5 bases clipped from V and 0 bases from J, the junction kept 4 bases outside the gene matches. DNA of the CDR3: TGCAGCGTTACCAGGACAGGGGGCTCCTACGAGCAGTACTTC. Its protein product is CSVTRTGGSYEQYF.

CDR3 in amino acids: CASHVGSGRFNEQFF. In nucleotides, the CDR3 is TGCGCCAGCCACGTAGGGAGCGGGAGATTTAATGAGCAGTTCTTC. J is TRBJ2-1 and V is TRBV5-1, with 8 positions matching TRBD2. With 7 bases clipped from V and 7 bases from J, the junction kept 13 bases outside the gene matches. The germline CDR1 and CDR2 sequences are SGHRS and YFSETQ. The CDR3 is 15 residues long. The full variable domain, with the rest looked up from reference TRBV5-1 and TRBJ2-1, is KAGVTQTPRYLIKTRGQQVTLSCSPISGHRSVSWYQQTPGQGLQFLFEYFSETQRNKGNFPGRFSGRQFSNSRSEMNVSTLELGDSALYLCASHVGSGRFNEQFFGPGTRLTVL.